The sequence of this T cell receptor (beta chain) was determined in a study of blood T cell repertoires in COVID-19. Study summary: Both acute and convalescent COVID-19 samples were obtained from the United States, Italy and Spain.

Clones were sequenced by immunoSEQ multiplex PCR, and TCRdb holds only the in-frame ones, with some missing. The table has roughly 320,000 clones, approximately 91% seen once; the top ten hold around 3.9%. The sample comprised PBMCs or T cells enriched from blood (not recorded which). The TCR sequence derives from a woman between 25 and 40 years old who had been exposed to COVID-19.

The CDR3 loop reads CASSPLPDSGNTIYF. The CDR3, as DNA: TGTGCCAGCAGTCCCCTTCCAGACTCTGGAAACACCATATATTTT. The chain combines TRBV9 with TRBJ1-3; D not certain. V lost 5 bases to trimming and J lost 0 bases, with 12 bases between them. Germline V gene lookup returns CDR1 SGDLS and CDR2 YYNGEE. The CDR3 contains 15 residues.